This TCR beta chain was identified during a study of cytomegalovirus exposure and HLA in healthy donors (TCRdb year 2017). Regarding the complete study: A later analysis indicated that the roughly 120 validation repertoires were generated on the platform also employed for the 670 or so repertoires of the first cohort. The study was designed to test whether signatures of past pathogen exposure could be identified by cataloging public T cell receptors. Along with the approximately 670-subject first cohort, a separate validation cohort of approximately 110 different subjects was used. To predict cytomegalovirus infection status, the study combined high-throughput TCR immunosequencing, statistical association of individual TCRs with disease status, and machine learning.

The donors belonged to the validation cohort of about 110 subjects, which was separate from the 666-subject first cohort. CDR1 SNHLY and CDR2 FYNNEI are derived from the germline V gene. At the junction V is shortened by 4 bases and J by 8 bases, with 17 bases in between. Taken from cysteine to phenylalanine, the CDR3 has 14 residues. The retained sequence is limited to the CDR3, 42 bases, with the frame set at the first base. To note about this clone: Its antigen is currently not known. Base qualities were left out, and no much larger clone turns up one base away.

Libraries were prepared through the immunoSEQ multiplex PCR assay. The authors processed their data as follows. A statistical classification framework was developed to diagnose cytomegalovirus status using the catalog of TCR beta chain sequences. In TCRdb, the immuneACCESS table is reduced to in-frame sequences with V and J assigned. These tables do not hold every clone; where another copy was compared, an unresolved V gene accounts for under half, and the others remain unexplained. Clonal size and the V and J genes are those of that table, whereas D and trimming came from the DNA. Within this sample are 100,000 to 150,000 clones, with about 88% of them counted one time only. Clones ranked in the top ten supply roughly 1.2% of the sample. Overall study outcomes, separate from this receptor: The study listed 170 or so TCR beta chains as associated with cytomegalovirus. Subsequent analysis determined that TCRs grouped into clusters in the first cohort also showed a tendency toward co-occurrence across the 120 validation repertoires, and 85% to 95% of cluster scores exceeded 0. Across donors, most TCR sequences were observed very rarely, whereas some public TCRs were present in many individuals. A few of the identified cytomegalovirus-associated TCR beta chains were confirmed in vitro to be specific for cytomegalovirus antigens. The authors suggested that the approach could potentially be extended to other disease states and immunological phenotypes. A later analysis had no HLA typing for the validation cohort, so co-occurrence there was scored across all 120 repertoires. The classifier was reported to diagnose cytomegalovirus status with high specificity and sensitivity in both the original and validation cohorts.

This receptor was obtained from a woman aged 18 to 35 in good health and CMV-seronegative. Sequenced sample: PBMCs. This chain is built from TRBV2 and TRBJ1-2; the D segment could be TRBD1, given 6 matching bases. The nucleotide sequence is TGTGCCAGCAGTGTTATTGCGGGGGGGCGAGGCTACACCTTC. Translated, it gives CASSVIAGGRGYTF.